Listed below are T cell receptor beta chains from one sample, sequenced in a study of blood T cells in healthy people across ages. TCRdb passed the 5' RACE reads through MiXCR, listing each CDR3 protein once. The data hold roughly 930,000 distinct CDR3 sequences, with approximately 49% observed a single time. Sequencing used blood. The receptors come from a man aged 25-40 years in good health. Both conserved end residues are part of each CDR3. The D gene is left open where the match is weak. Expanded clones are given a class, and other clones once, few, many or no size at all.

cdr3_aa cdr3_nt j_call d_call clone_size v_call
CASSFAGQVRSPLHF TGTGCCAGCAGTTTCGCGGGACAGGTCCGGTCACCCCTCCACTTT TRBJ1-6 TRBD1 few TRBV6-5
CASSSWTSGGGLVWYF TGTGCCAGCAGTTCGTGGACTAGCGGGGGGGGACTTGTGTGGTACTTC TRBJ2-7 TRBD2 - TRBV5-6
CSATRGVGTDTQYF TGCAGTGCTACGCGGGGGGTGGGCACAGATACGCAGTATTTT TRBJ2-3 TRBD2 - TRBV20-1
CASRPQGAMNTEAFF TGTGCCAGCAGACCACAGGGGGCCATGAACACTGAAGCTTTCTTT TRBJ1-1 TRBD1 few TRBV6-5
CASKRGGFTDTQYF TGTGCCAGCAAAAGGGGAGGCTTCACAGATACGCAGTATTTT TRBJ2-3 - once TRBV6-2/TRBV6-3
CSARAVGGKEKLFF TGCAGTGCTAGGGCCGTCGGTGGGAAGGAAAAACTGTTTTTT TRBJ1-4 - few TRBV20-1
CSARTATTDTQYF TGCAGTGCTAGAACGGCTACCACAGATACGCAGTATTTT TRBJ2-3 - - TRBV20-1
CASSQEEVYEQYF TGTGCCAGCAGCCAAGAGGAGGTCTACGAGCAGTACTTC TRBJ2-7 - - TRBV4-2
CASSLSPSSYEQYF TGTGCCAGCAGCCTAAGTCCGAGCTCCTACGAGCAGTACTTC TRBJ2-7 - few TRBV7-3
CASRTTVSPGEAFF TGCGCCAGCAGAACGACAGTAAGTCCGGGGGAAGCTTTCTTT TRBJ1-1 - - TRBV4-3
CASSIASLSYEQYF TGTGCCAGTAGTATAGCAAGCCTCTCCTACGAGCAGTACTTC TRBJ2-7 - - TRBV19
CASWGGGYTF TGTGCCAGCTGGGGGGGCGGCTACACCTTC TRBJ1-2 - - TRBV6-5
CASSLYRGLGTQYF TGTGCCAGCAGTTTATACAGGGGGCTGGGGACGCAGTATTTT TRBJ2-3 TRBD1 - TRBV27
CASSKGSLKMGGTQYF TGTGCCAGCAGCAAAGGCTCTCTGAAAATGGGGGGGACCCAGTACTTC TRBJ2-5 - - TRBV21-1
CASSFTDRYEQYF TGTGCCAGCAGTTTCACGGACCGTTACGAGCAGTACTTC TRBJ2-7 - - TRBV6-2/TRBV6-3
CASSLVGTGGSKTQYF TGTGCCAGCAGCTTAGTAGGGACAGGGGGTAGCAAGACCCAGTACTTC TRBJ2-5 TRBD1 - TRBV11-2
CAAGGEQFF TGTGCGGCGGGAGGAGAGCAGTTCTTC TRBJ2-1 TRBD2 - TRBV27
CASTTDRGGGANVLTF TGTGCCAGCACTACCGACAGGGGAGGTGGGGCCAACGTCCTGACTTTC TRBJ2-6 TRBD1 few TRBV12-3/TRBV12-4
CASSDDLETQYF TGCGCCAGCAGCGACGACTTAGAGACCCAGTACTTC TRBJ2-5 - few TRBV5-1
CASSEGVSGTEAFF TGCGCCAGCAGCGAAGGGGTTTCGGGAACTGAAGCTTTCTTT TRBJ1-1 - few TRBV5-1
CASTSPRGFGGYTF TGTGCCAGCACCTCTCCCAGGGGTTTTGGTGGCTACACCTTC TRBJ1-2 - - TRBV28
CASSLAVDPTDTQYF TGTGCCAGCAGCTTAGCGGTCGACCCGACAGATACGCAGTATTTT TRBJ2-3 - - TRBV7-9
CASTPTGAIGYGYTF TGTGCCAGCACACCGACAGGGGCCATCGGCTATGGCTACACCTTC TRBJ1-2 TRBD1 - TRBV6-2/TRBV6-3
CASSPSGTSNEQFF TGTGCCAGCAGTCCTAGCGGGACTAGCAATGAGCAGTTCTTC TRBJ2-1 TRBD2 - TRBV28
CASSQALGQGKDTQYF TGCGCCAGCAGCCAAGCCTTGGGGCAGGGCAAAGATACGCAGTATTTT TRBJ2-3 - - TRBV4-1
CSVEGVGDRGVTEAFF TGCAGCGTTGAGGGGGTAGGAGACAGGGGGGTCACTGAAGCTTTCTTT TRBJ1-1 TRBD1 - TRBV29-1
CASSVARFTDTQYF TGTGCCAGCAGCGTTGCCAGGTTCACAGATACGCAGTATTTT TRBJ2-3 - - TRBV9
CASRRDRGLGQPQHF TGTGCCAGCAGACGGGACAGGGGATTAGGTCAGCCCCAGCATTTT TRBJ1-5 TRBD1 - TRBV6-2/TRBV6-3
CASSVVPGAGGYTF TGTGCCAGCAGCGTAGTGCCAGGGGCGGGTGGCTACACCTTC TRBJ1-2 - - TRBV7-2
CASSSQATYEQYF TGTGCCAGCAGCTCCCAGGCCACCTACGAGCAGTACTTC TRBJ2-7 - - TRBV6-5
CASSLSVGGGTDTQYF TGTGCCAGCAGCTTAAGCGTTGGCGGGGGCACAGATACGCAGTATTTT TRBJ2-3 - few TRBV11-2
CASSLALAGAADTQYF TGTGCCAGCAGCTTAGCGCTAGCGGGGGCTGCAGATACGCAGTATTTT TRBJ2-3 TRBD2 - TRBV7-6
CASSLVLPGSGTLEQYF TGTGCCAGTAGTTTAGTCTTGCCGGGATCTGGGACCCTCGAGCAGTACTTC TRBJ2-7 - - TRBV12-3/TRBV12-4
CSVVRNSYEQYF TGCAGCGTTGTTCGGAATTCCTACGAGCAGTACTTC TRBJ2-7 - - TRBV29-1